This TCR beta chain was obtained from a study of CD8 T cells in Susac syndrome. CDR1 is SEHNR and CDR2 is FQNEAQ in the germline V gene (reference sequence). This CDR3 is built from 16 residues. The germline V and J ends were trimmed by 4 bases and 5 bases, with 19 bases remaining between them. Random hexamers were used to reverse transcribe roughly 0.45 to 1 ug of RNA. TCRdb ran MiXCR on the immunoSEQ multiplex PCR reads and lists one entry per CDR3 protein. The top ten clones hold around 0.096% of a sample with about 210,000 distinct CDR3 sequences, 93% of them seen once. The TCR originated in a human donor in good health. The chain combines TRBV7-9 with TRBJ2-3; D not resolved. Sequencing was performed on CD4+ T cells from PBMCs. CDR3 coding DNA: TGTGCCAGCAGCTCCTACGGCGCAGGTTCCAGAGATACGCAGTATTTT. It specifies CASSSYGAGSRDTQYF.